A selection of T cell receptor beta chains follows, all from one sample in a study of T cell responses to AZD1222 COVID-19 vaccine. Clones were sequenced by immunoSEQ multiplex PCR, and TCRdb holds only the in-frame ones, with some missing. The sample holds about 140,000 clones; roughly 90% are singletons and the top ten take about 3%. The sample was peripheral blood, taken on day 0 of AZD1222 vaccination. The receptors stem from an adult in good health. Each CDR3 is given with its conserved first and last residue. The order of the fields is J gene, clone size, D gene, V gene, CDR3 DNA, CDR3 protein. A D gene is named only where the DNA matches it firmly. Size is omitted from some rows. Given values are once, few, many or a class for expanded clones.

>TRBJ1-5|-|-|TRBV6-6
TGTGCCAGCGGAGAGGCACAGCCCCAGCATTTT
CASGEAQPQHF
>TRBJ2-1|-|-|TRBV11-3
TGTGCCAGCAGTAACCAGGGATTTGGGGGTGAGCAGTTCTTC
CASSNQGFGGEQFF
>TRBJ1-2|-|TRBD1|TRBV5-6
TGTGCCAGCAGCTGGGTAGGACAGGGAGGGTATGGCTACACCTTC
CASSWVGQGGYGYTF
>TRBJ1-5|-|TRBD1|TRBV5-5
TGTGCCAGCAGCTGGGACAGGGGAAATCAGCCCCAGCATTTT
CASSWDRGNQPQHF
>TRBJ2-3|-|-|TRBV7-3
TGTGCCAGCAGCCGTATGCCTATGGGGAGCACAGATACGCAGTATTTT
CASSRMPMGSTDTQYF
>TRBJ1-2|few|-|TRBV30
TGTGCCTGGAGTGTAGACCGGTCGTCTAACTATGGCTACACCTTC
CAWSVDRSSNYGYTF
>TRBJ1-1|-|-|TRBV3-1/TRBV3-2
TGTGCCAGCAGCCAACTCGACAGGAGGACTGAAGCTTTCTTT
CASSQLDRRTEAFF
>TRBJ2-7|-|-|TRBV6-1
TGTGCCAGCAGTGACGAGGACGAGCAGTACTTC
CASSDEDEQYF
>TRBJ2-3|once|TRBD2|TRBV3-1/TRBV3-2
TGTGCCAGCAGCAGATATGGACTAGAGGGCACAGATACGCAGTATTTT
CASSRYGLEGTDTQYF
>TRBJ1-3|-|-|TRBV5-1
TGCGCCAGCAGCTTGTACGGGGGAAACTCTGGAAACACCATATATTTT
CASSLYGGNSGNTIYF
>TRBJ2-3|once|-|TRBV19
TGTGCCAGTAGTACCCGGGACCCCGGAGGTACAGATACGCAGTATTTT
CASSTRDPGGTDTQYF
>TRBJ2-7|-|TRBD1|TRBV7-3
TGTGCCAGCAGCCTTGGACAGGGGGACTACGAGCAGTACTTC
CASSLGQGDYEQYF
>TRBJ2-2|-|TRBD2|TRBV7-6
TGTGCCAGCAGCTGTCCGGGAAGCGGGAGACCTGACACCGGGGAGCTGTTTTTT
CASSCPGSGRPDTGELFF
>TRBJ1-3|-|TRBD1|TRBV30
TGTGCCTGGCGGACAGGCAGGAGCTCTGGAAACACCATATATTTT
CAWRTGRSSGNTIYF
>TRBJ2-2|-|TRBD2|TRBV4-1
TGCGCCAGCAGCCCCTTACCAGAGACAGTAGGGCTAGCGGGAGCCGGGGAGCTGTTTTTT
CASSPLPETVGLAGAGELFF
>TRBJ1-6|-|TRBD1|TRBV18
TGTGCCAGCTCACCCGGACAGGGATGGAATTCACCCCTCCACTTT
CASSPGQGWNSPLHF
>TRBJ1-2|-|TRBD1|TRBV27
TGTGCCAGCAGCACAGTTTATTCTCCCGGGACAGGGGGGGGTGTCTATGGCTACACCTTC
CASSTVYSPGTGGGVYGYTF